This entry lists 5 T cell receptor beta chains sequenced from one sample in a study of blood T cells in healthy people across ages. The use of a sample-barcoded 5' primer and a J-beta primer mix characterized a second PCR of roughly 7 to 12 cycles. TCRdb independently ran MiXCR on the 5' RACE reads; one entry per CDR3 protein. Among 590,000 or so distinct CDR3 sequences, approximately 30% were seen once, and the ten largest hold around 16%. The sequenced material came from blood. The receptors here all came from a woman at least 80 years old in good health.

This clonotype was seen at least ten times. This rearrangement joins TRBV6-2 or TRBV6-3 to TRBJ2-7; TRBD1 aligns across 8 bases. V lost 6 bases, J lost 6 bases, and 7 bases stayed unmatched. The CDR3 sequence is 13 residues long. Germline V CDR1 and CDR2: MNHEY, SVGEGT. CDR3 DNA: TGTGCCAGCAGCGCCAGGGGGCTGGGCGAGCAGTACTTC. Its protein is CASSARGLGEQYF.

In this sample, this clonotype turned up many times. Being one base from a much bigger clone, this may be a read error. The genes are TRBV5-6 and TRBJ2-7; 9 nucleotides line up with TRBD1. Germline V CDR1 and CDR2: SGHDT, YYEEEE. V gave up 6 bases and J gave up 2 bases; unmatched junction bases: 3. The CDR3 runs to 13 residues. The DNA of the CDR3 is TGTGCCAGCAACCGGGACAGGGCCTACGAGCAGTACTTC. It encodes CASNRDRAYEQYF.

This clonotype was counted at least ten times. The V and J genes are TRBV7-9 and TRBJ1-6; TRBD1 agrees at 7 bases. V trimming: 5 bases; J trimming: 9 bases; junction bases outside the gene matches: 13. This CDR3 has 16 amino acids. Germline V CDR1 and CDR2: SEHNR, FQNEAQ (reference sequence). CDR3 in DNA: TGTGCCAGCAGCCCTAGCGTCGACAGGGACGCTTCACCCCTCCACTTT. Residues: CASSPSVDRDASPLHF.

As regards this clonotype: Possible read error: a much larger clone is one base away. V usage is TRBV12-3 or TRBV12-4 and J usage is TRBJ2-6; tentative D call: TRBD1 (5 bases). The CDR3 has 15 amino acids. CDR3 nucleotides: TGTGCCAGCAGTGTTCGACAGTCTGGGGCCAACGTCCGGACTTTC. Encoded protein: CASSVRQSGANVRTF.

This clonotype was seen repeatedly, ten times or more. The rearrangement links TRBV7-2 to TRBJ1-2; D not resolved. The CDR3 runs to 15 residues. Looked up from germline, CDR1 is SGHTA and CDR2 is FQGNSA. V lost 7 bases and J lost 0, with 15 bases in between. DNA of the CDR3: TGTGCCAGCACCCGCAGGATAAGTACTAACTATGGCTACACCTTC. It is translated as CASTRRISTNYGYTF.